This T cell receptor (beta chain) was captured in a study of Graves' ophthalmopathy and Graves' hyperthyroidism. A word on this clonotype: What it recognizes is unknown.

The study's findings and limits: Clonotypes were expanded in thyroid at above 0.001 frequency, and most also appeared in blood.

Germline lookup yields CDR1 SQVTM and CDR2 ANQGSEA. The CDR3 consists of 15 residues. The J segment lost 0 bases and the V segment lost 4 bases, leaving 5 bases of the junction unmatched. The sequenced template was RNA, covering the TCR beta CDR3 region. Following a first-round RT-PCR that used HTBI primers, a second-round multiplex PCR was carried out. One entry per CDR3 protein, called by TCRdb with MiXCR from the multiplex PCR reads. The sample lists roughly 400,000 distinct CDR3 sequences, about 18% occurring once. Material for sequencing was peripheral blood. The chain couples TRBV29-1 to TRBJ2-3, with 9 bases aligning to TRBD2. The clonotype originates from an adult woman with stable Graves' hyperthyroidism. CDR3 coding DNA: TGCAGCGTTGTCAGAACTAGCGGGAGCACAGATACGCAGTATTTT. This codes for CSVVRTSGSTDTQYF.